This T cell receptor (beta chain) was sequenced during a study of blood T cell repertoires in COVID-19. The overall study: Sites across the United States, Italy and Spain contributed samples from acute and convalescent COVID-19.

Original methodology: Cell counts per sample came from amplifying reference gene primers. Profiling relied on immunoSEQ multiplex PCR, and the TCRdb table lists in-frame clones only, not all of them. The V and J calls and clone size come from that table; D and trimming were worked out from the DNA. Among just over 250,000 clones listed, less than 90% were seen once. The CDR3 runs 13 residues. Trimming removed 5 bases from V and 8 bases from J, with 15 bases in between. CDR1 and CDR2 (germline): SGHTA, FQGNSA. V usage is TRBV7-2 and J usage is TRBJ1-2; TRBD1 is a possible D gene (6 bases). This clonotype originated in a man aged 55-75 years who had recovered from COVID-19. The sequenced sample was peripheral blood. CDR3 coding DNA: TGTGCCAGCAGCCCTATTCTGACAGGCGGCTACACCTTC. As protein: CASSPILTGGYTF.